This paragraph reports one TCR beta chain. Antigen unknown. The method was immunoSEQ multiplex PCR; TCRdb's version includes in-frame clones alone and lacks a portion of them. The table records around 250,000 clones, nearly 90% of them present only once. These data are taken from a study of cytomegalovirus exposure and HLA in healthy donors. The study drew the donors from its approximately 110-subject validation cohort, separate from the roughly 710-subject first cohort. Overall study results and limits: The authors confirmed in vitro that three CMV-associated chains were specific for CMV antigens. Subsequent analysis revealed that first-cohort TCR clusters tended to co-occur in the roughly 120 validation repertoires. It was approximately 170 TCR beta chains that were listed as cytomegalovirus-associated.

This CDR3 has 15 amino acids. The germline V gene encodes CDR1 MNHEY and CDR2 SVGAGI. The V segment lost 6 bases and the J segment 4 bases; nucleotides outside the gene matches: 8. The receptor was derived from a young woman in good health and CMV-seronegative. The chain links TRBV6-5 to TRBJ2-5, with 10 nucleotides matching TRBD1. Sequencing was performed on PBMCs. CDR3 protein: CASRGTGDNGETQYF. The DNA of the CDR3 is TGTGCCAGCAGGGGGACAGGGGATAATGGAGAGACCCAGTACTTC.